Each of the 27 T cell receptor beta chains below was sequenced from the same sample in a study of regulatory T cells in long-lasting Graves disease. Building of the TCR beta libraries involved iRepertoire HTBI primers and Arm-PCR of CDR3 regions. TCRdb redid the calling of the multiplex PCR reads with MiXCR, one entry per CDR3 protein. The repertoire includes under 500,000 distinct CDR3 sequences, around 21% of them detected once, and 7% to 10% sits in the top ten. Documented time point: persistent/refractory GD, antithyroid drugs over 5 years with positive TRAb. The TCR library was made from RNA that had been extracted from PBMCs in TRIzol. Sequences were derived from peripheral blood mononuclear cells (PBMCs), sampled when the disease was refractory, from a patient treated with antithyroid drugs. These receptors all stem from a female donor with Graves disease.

CDR3: CASSRGARTNTGELFF. The CDR3 DNA sequence: TGTGCCAGCAGCCGGGGGGCCCGGACGAACACCGGGGAGCTGTTTTTT. This chain links TRBV7-3 with TRBJ2-2; D may be TRBD2 (7 bases). The ends were cut back, 5 bases at V and 0 bases at J, with 13 bases in the middle. Germline V gives CDR1 SGHTA, CDR2 FQGTGA. The CDR3 consists of 16 residues.

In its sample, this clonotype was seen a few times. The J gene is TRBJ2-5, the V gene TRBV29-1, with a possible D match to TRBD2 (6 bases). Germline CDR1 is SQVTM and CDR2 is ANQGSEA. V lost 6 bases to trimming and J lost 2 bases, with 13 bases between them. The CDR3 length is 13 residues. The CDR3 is CSVRRDLQETQYF. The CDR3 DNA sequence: TGCAGCGTAAGGCGGGACCTTCAAGAGACCCAGTACTTC. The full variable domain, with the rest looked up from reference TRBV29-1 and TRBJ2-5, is SAVISQKPSRDICQRGTSLTIQCQVDSQVTMMFWYRQQPGQSLTLIATANQGSEATYESGFVIDKFPISRPNLTFSTLTVSNMSPEDSSIYLCSVRRDLQETQYFGPGTRLLVL.

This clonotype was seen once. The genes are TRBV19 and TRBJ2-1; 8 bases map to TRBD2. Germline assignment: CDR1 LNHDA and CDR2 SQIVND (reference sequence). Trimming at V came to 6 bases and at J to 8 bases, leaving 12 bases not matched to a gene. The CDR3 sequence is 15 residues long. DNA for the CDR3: TGTGCCAGTAGGTCCGCCAAGCGGGAGTTGGATGAGCAGTTCTTC. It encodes CASRSAKRELDEQFF.

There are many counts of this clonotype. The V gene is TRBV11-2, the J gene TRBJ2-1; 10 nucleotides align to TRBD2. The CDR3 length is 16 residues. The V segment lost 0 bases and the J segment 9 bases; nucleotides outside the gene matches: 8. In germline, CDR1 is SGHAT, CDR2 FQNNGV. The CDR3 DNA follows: TGTGCCAGCAGCTTAGATGCCCTAGCGGGAGTGCTTGAGCAGTTCTTC. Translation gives CASSLDALAGVLEQFF.

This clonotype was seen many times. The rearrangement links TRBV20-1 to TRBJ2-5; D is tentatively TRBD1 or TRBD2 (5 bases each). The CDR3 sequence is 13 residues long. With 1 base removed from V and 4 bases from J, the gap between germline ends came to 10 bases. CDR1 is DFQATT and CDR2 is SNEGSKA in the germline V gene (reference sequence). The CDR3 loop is CSARVPGAETQYF. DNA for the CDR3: TGCAGTGCTAGAGTACCCGGGGCAGAGACCCAGTACTTC.

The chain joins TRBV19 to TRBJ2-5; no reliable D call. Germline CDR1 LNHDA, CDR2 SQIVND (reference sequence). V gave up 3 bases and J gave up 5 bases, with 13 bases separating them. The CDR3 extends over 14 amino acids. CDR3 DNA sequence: TGTGCCAGTAGTATGAACGGTTTAGCTGAGACCCAGTACTTC. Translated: CASSMNGLAETQYF.

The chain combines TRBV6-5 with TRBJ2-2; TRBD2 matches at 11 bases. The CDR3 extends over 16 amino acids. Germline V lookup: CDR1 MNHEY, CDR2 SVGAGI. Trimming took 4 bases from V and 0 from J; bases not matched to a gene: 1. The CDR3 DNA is TGTGCCAGCAGTTTAGCGGGAGGGGCGAACACCGGGGAGCTGTTTTTT. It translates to CASSLAGGANTGELFF.

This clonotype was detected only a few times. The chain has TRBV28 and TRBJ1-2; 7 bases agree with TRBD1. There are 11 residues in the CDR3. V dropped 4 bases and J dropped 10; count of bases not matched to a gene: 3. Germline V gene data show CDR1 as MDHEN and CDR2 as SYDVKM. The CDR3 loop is CASSSGGDYTF. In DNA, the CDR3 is TGTGCCAGCAGTTCAGGGGGTGACTACACCTTC.

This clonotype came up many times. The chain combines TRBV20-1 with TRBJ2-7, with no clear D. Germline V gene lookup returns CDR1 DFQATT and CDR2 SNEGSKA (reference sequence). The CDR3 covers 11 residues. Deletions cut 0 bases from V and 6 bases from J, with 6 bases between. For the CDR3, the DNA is TGCAGTGCTAGAGAGTGGGGCGAGCAGTACTTC. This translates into CSAREWGEQYF.

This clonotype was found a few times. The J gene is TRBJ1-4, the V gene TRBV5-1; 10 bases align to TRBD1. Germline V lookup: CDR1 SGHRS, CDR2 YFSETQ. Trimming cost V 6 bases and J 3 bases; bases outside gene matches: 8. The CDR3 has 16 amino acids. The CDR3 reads CASTGGQGLPNEKLFF. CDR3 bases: TGCGCCAGCACCGGGGGACAGGGGTTGCCTAATGAAAAACTGTTTTTT. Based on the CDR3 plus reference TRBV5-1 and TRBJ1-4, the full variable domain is KAGVTQTPRYLIKTRGQQVTLSCSPISGHRSVSWYQQTPGQGLQFLFEYFSETQRNKGNFPGRFSGRQFSNSRSEMNVSTLELGDSALYLCASTGGQGLPNEKLFFGSGTQLSVL.

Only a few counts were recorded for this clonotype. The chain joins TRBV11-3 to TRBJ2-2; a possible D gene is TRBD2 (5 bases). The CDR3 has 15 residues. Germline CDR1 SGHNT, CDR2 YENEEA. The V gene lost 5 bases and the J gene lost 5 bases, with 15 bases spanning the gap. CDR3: CASSPGGRFTGELFF. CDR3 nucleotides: TGTGCCAGCAGCCCTGGCGGGCGGTTTACCGGGGAGCTGTTTTTT.

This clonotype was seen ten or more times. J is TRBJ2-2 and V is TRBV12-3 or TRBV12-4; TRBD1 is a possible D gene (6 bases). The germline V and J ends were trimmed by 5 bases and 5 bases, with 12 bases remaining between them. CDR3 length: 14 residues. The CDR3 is CASSPRRGTGELFF. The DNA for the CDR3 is TGTGCCAGCAGTCCCCGCAGGGGTACCGGGGAGCTGTTTTTT.

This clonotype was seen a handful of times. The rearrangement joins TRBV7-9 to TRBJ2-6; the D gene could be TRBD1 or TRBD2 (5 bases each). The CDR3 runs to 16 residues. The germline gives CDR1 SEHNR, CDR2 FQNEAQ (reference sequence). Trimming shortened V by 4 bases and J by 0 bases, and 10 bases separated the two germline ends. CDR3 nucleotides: TGTGCCAGCAGCTGGGACGGCCACTCTGGGGCCAACGTCCTGACTTTC. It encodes CASSWDGHSGANVLTF.

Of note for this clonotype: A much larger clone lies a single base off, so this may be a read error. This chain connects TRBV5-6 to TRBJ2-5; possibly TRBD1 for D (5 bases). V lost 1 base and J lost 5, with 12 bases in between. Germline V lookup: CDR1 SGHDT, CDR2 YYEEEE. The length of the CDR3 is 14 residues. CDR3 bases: TGTGCCAGCAGCTTGATAGGGGTTCAGGAGACCCAGTACTTC. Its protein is CASSLIGVQETQYF.

The CDR3 DNA follows: TGTGCCAGCAGTGAACAGGGAAGGCGTACCGGGGAGCTGTTTTTT. Its translation is CASSEQGRRTGELFF. This chain uses TRBV2 with TRBJ2-2; tentatively, D is TRBD1 (5 bases). Per germline, CDR1 SNHLY and CDR2 FYNNEI. V was cut by 2 bases and J by 5 bases, with 12 bases left in between. This CDR3 spans 15 amino acids.

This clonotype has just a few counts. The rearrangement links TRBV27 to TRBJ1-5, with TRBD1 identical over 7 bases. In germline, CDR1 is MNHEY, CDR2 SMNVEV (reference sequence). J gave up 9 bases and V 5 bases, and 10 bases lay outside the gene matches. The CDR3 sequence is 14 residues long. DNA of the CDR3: TGTGCCAGCAGTATCCAGACAGGGTCAGGGCCCCAGCATTTT. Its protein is CASSIQTGSGPQHF.

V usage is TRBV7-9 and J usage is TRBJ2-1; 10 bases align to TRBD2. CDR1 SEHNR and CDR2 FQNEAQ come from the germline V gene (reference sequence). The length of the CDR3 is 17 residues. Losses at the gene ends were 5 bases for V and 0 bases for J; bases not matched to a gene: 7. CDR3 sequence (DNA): TGTGCCAGCAGCAGCCCTAGCGGGGGTAGCTCCTACAATGAGCAGTTCTTC. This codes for CASSSPSGGSSYNEQFF.

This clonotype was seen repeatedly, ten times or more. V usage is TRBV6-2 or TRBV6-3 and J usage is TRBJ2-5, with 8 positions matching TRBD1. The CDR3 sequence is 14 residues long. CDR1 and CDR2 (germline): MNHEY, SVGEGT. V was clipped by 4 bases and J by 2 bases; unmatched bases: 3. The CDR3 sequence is CASSFRTGQETQYF. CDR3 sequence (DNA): TGTGCCAGCAGTTTTCGGACAGGGCAAGAGACCCAGTACTTC.

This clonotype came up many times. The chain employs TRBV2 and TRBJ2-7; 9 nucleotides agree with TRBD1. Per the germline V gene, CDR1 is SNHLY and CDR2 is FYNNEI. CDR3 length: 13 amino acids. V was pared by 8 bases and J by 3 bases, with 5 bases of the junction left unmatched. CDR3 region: CASAEGQGYEQYF. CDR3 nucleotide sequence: TGTGCCAGCGCCGAGGGACAGGGCTACGAGCAGTACTTC.

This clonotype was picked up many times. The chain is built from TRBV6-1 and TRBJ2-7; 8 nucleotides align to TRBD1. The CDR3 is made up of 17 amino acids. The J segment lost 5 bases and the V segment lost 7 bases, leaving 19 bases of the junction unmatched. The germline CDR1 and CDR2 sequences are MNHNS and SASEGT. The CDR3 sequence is CASIGTGDAFLGDEQYF. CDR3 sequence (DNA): TGTGCCAGCATCGGGACAGGCGACGCCTTTCTCGGGGACGAGCAGTACTTC.

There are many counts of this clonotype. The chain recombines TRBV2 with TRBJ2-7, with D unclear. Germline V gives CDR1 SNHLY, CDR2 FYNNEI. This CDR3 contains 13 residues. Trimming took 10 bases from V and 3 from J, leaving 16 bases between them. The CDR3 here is CAMNTETGYEQYF. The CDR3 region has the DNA TGTGCCATGAATACGGAGACCGGCTACGAGCAGTACTTC.

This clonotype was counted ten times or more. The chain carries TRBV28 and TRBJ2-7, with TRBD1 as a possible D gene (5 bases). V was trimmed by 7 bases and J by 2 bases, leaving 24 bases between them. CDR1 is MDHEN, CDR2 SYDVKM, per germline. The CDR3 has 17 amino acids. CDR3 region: CASKNRGLSDRAYEQYF. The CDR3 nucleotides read TGTGCCAGCAAGAACAGAGGTCTGTCCGACAGAGCCTACGAGCAGTACTTC.

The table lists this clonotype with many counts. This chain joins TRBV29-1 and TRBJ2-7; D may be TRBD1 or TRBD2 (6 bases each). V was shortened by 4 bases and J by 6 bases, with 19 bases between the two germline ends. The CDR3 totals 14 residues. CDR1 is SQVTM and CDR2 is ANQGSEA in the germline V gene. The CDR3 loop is CSVGEGHGGREQYF. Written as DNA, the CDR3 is TGCAGCGTTGGTGAGGGACACGGGGGACGCGAGCAGTACTTC.

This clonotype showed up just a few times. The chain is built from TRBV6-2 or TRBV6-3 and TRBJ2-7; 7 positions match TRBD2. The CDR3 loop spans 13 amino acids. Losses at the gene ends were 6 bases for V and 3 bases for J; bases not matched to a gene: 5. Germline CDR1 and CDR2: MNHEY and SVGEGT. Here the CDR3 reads CASSRPGGYEQYF. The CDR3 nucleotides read TGTGCCAGCAGCCGTCCGGGAGGCTACGAGCAGTACTTC.

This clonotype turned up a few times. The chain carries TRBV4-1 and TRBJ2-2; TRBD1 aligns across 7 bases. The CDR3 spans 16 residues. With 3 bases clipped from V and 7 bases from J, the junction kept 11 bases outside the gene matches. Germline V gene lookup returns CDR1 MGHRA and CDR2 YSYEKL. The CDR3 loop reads CASSQPLRGRFGELFF. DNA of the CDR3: TGCGCCAGCAGCCAGCCCCTTAGGGGGCGCTTCGGGGAGCTGTTTTTT.

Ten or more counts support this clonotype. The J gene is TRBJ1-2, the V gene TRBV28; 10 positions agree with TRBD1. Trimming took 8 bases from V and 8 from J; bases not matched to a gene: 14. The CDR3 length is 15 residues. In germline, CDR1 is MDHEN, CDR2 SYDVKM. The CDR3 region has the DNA TGTGCCAGCTCCGGATCCGGGACAGGGGTGTGGGGCTACACCTTC. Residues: CASSGSGTGVWGYTF.

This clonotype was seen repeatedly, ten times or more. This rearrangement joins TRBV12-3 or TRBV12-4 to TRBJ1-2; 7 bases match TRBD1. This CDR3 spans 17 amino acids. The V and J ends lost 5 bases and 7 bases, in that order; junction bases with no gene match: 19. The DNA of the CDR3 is TGTGCCAGCAGTACCCGCCCCACAGGGGCCTCAATACGTGGCTACACCTTC. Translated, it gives CASSTRPTGASIRGYTF.